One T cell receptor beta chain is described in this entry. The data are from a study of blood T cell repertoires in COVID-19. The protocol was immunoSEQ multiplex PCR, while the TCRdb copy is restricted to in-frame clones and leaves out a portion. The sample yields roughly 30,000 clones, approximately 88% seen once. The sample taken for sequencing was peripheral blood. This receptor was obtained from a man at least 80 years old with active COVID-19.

The CDR3 loop reads CASSPSPGQGTDTQYF. Written as DNA, the CDR3 is TGTGCCAGCAGCCCAAGTCCCGGACAGGGAACAGATACGCAGTATTTT. This sequence joins TRBV3-1 (or the pseudogene TRBV3-2) and TRBJ2-3, with 8 bases identical to TRBD1. The V gene end was trimmed by 4 bases and the J gene end by 3 bases; junction bases not matched to a gene: 9. The CDR3 contains 16 residues. CDR1 and CDR2 from the germline V gene are LGHDT and YNNKEL (reference sequence).